This T cell receptor beta chain emerged from a study of cytomegalovirus exposure and HLA in healthy donors. The CDR3 length is 14 residues. V lost 5 bases and J lost 8; bases outside the gene matches: 9. Per germline, CDR1 MNHEY and CDR2 SMNVEV (reference sequence). The primer mix had 60 Vbeta and 13 Jbeta primers. TCRdb's copy holds only in-frame clones and misses some; the assay was immunoSEQ multiplex PCR. The repertoire holds about 130,000 clones, with approximately 80% as singletons. This TCR was sampled from a girl aged 2 to 10 in good health and CMV-seronegative. J is TRBJ2-1 and V is TRBV27; 7 nucleotides agree with TRBD1. Sequences were obtained from PBMCs. CDR3 amino acids: CASSPGQLLYEQFF. The CDR3 region has the DNA TGTGCCAGCAGTCCGGGACAGCTCTTATATGAGCAGTTCTTC.